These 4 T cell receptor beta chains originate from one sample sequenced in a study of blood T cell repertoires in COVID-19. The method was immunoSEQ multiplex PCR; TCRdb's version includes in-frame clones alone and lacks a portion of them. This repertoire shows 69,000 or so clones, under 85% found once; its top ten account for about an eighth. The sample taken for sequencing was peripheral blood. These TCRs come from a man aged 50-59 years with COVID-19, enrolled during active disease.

The CDR3 here is CASSPRRVGNQPQHF. In DNA, the CDR3 is TGTGCCAGCTCACCACGCAGGGTCGGTAATCAGCCCCAGCATTTT. This chain links TRBV18 with TRBJ1-5, with D possibly TRBD1 on 5 matching bases. With 1 base removed from V and 4 bases from J, the gap between germline ends came to 11 bases. Per germline, CDR1 KGHSH and CDR2 LQKENI. The CDR3 consists of 15 residues.

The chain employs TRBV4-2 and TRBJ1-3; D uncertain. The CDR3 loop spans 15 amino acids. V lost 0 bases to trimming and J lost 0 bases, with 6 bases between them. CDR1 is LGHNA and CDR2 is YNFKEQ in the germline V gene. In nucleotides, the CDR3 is TGTGCCAGCAGCCAAGATCGGTCCTCTGGAAACACCATATATTTT. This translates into CASSQDRSSGNTIYF.

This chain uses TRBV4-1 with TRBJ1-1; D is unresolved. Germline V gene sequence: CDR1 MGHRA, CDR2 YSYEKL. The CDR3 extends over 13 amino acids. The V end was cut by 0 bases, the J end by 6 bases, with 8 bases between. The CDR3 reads CASSQDSLSEAFF. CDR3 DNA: TGCGCCAGCAGCCAAGACTCACTTTCTGAAGCTTTCTTT.

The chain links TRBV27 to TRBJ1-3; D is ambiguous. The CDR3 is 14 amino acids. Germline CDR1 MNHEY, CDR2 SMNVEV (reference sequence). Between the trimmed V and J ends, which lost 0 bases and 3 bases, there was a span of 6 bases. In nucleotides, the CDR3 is TGTGCCAGCAGTTTATCGTCCAGTGGAAACACCATATATTTT. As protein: CASSLSSSGNTIYF.